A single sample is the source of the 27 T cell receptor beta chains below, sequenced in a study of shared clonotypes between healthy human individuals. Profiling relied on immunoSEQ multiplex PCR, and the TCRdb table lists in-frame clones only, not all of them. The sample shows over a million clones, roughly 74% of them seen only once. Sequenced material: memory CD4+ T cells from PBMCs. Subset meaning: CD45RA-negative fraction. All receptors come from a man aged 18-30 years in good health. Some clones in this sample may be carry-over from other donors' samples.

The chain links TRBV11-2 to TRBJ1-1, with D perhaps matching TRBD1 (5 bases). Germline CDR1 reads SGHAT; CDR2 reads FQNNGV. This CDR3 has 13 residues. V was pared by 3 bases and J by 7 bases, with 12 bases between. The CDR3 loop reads CASSFCRDCEAFF. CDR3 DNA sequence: TGTGCCAGCAGCTTTTGCCGGGACTGTGAAGCTTTCTTT.

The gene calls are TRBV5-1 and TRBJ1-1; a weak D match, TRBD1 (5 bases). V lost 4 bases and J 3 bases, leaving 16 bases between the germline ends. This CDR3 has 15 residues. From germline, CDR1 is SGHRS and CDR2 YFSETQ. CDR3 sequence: CASSLRTAGDTEAFF. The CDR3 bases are TGCGCCAGCAGCCTAAGGACGGCGGGGGACACTGAAGCTTTCTTT.

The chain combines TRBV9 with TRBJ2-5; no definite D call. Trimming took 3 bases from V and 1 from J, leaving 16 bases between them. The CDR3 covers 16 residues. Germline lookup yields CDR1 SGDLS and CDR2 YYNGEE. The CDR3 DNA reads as TGTGCCAGCAGCGCCCGAGTCCTGCCAAGCCAAGAGACCCAGTACTTC. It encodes CASSARVLPSQETQYF.

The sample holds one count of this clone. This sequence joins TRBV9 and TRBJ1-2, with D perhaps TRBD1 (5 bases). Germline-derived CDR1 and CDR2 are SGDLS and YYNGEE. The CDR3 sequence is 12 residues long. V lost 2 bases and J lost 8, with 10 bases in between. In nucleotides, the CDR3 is TGTGCCAGCAGCGTCTCCAAGGGGGGCTACACCTTC. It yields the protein CASSVSKGGYTF.

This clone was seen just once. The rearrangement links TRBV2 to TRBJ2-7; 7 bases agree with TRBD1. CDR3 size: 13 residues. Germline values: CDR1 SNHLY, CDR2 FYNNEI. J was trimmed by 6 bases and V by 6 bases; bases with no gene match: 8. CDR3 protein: CASRSTGASEQYF. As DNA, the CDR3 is TGTGCCAGCAGGTCAACAGGGGCCTCCGAGCAGTACTTC.

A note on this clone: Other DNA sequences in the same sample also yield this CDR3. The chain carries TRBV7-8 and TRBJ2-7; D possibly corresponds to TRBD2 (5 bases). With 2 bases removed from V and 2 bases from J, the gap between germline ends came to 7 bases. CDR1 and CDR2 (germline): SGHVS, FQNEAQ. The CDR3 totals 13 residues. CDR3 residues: CASSLSGTYEQYF. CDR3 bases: TGTGCCAGCAGCTTAAGCGGAACCTACGAGCAGTACTTC.

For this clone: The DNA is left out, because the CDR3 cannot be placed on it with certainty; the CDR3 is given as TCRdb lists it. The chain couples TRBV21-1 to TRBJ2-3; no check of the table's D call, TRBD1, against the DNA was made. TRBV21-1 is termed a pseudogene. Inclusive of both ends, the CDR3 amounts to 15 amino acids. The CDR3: CASSKVGQGTDTQYF.

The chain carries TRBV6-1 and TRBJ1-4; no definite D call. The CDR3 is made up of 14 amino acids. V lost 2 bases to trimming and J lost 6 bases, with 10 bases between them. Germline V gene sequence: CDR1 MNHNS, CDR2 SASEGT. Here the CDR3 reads CASSEHGEDEKLFF. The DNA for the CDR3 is TGTGCCAGCAGTGAACACGGTGAGGATGAAAAACTGTTTTTT.

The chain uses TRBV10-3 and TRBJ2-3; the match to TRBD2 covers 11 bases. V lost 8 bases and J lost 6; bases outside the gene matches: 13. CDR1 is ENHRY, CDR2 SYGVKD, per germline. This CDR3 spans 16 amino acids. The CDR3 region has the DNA TGTGCCATCGGAAGTCCCGGGACTAGCGGTTCGGATACGCAGTATTTT. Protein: CAIGSPGTSGSDTQYF.

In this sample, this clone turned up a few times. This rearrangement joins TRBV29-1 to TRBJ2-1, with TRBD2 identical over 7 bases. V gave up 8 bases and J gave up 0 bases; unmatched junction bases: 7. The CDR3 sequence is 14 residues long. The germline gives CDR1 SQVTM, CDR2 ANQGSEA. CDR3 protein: CSHLTGGSYNEQFF. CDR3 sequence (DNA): TGCAGCCACTTGACGGGGGGCTCCTACAATGAGCAGTTCTTC.

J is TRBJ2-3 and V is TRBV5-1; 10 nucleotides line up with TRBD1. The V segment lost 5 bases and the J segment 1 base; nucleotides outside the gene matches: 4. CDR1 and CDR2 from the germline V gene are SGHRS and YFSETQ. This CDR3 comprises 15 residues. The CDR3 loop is CASSWDRGGTDTQYF. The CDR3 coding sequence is TGCGCCAGCAGTTGGGACAGGGGAGGCACAGATACGCAGTATTTT. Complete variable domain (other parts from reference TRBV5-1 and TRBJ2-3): KAGVTQTPRYLIKTRGQQVTLSCSPISGHRSVSWYQQTPGQGLQFLFEYFSETQRNKGNFPGRFSGRQFSNSRSEMNVSTLELGDSALYLCASSWDRGGTDTQYFGPGTRLTVL.

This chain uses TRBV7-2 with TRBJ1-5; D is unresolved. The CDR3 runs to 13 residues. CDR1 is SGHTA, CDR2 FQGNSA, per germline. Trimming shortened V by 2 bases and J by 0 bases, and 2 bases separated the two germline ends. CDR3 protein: CASSLISNQPQHF. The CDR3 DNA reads TGTGCCAGCAGCTTAATTAGCAATCAGCCCCAGCATTTT.

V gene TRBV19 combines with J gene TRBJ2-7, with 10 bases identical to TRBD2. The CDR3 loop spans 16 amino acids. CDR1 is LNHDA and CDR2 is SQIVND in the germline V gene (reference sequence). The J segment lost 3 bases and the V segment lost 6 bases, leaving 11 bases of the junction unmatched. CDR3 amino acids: CASRTIRAGGFYEQYF. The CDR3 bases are TGTGCCAGTAGGACCATACGAGCGGGAGGGTTCTACGAGCAGTACTTC.

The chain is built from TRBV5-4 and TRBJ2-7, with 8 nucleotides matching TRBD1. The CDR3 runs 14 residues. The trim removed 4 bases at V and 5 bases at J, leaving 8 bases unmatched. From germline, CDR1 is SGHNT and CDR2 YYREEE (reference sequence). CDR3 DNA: TGTGCCAGCAGCCTAGGACAGGGCGATGACGAGCAGTACTTC. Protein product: CASSLGQGDDEQYF.

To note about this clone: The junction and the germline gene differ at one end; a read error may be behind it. The CDR3 region is CAWSVLQNYGHTF. DNA for the CDR3: TGTGCCTGGAGTGTTTTGCAGAACTATGGCCACACCTTC. The chain links TRBV30 to TRBJ1-2, with D unresolved. Germline lookup yields CDR1 GTSNPN and CDR2 SVGIG (reference sequence). This CDR3 contains 13 residues.

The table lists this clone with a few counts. CDR3 in amino acids: CASSLASGRTYEQYF. The CDR3 coding sequence is TGTGCCAGCAGCTTAGCTAGCGGGAGAACCTACGAGCAGTACTTC. The V and J genes are TRBV7-8 and TRBJ2-7, with 9 nucleotides matching TRBD2. The germline gives CDR1 SGHVS, CDR2 FQNEAQ. Unmatched junction bases numbered 2, after V lost 0 bases and J lost 2 bases. CDR3 length: 15 amino acids.

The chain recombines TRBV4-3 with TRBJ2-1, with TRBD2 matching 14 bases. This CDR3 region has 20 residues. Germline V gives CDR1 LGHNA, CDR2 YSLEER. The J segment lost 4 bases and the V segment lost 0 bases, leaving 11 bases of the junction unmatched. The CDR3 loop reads CASSQDPPGLAGESYNEQFF. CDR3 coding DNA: TGCGCCAGCAGCCAAGATCCCCCGGGACTAGCGGGAGAATCGTACAATGAGCAGTTCTTC.

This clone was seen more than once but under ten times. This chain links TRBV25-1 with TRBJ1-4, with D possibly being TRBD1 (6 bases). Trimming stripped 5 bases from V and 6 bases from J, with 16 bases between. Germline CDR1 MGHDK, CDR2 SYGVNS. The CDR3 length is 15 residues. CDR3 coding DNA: TGTGCCAGCAGTAATCCGGGGGCTTCTGATGAAAAACTGTTTTTT. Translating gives CASSNPGASDEKLFF.

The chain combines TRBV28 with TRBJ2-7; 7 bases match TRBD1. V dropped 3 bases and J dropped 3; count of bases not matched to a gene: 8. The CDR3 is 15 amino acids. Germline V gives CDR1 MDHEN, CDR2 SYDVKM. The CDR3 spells CASSFLQGLNYEQYF. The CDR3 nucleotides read TGTGCCAGCAGTTTTCTACAGGGGCTTAACTACGAGCAGTACTTC.

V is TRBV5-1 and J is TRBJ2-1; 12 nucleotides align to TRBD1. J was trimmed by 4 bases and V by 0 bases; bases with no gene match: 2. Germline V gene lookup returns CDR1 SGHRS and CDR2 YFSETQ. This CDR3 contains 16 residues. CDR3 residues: CASSLVGQGAYNEQFF. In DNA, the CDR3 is TGCGCCAGCAGCTTGGTGGGACAGGGGGCGTACAATGAGCAGTTCTTC. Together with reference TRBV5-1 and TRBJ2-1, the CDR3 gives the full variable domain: KAGVTQTPRYLIKTRGQQVTLSCSPISGHRSVSWYQQTPGQGLQFLFEYFSETQRNKGNFPGRFSGRQFSNSRSEMNVSTLELGDSALYLCASSLVGQGAYNEQFFGPGTRLTVL.

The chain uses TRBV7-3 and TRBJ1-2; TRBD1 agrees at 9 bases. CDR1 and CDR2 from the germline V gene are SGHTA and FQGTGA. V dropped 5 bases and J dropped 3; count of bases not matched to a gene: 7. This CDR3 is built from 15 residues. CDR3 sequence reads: CASSPDRGQYYGYTF. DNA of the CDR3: TGTGCCAGCAGCCCGGACAGGGGACAGTACTATGGCTACACCTTC.

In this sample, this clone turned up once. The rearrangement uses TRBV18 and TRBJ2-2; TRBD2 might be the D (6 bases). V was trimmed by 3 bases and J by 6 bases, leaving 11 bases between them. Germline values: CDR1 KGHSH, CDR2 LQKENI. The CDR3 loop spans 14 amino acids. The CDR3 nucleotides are TGTGCCAGCTCACCTGGGACTCTTGCCGGGGAGCTGTTTTTT. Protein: CASSPGTLAGELFF.

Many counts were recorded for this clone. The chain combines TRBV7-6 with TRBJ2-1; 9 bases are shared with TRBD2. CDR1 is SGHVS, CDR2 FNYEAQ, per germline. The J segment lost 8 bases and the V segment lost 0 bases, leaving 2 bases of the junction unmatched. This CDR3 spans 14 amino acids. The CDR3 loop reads CASSLASGSYEQFF. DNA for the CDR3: TGTGCCAGCAGCTTAGCTAGCGGGAGCTATGAGCAGTTCTTC.

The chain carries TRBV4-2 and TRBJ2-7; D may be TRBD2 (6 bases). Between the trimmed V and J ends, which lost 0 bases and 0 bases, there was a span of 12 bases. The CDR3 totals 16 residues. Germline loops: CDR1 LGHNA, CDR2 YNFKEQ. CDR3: CASSQEAGRASYEQYF. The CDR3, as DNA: TGTGCCAGCAGCCAAGAGGCGGGGCGGGCCTCCTACGAGCAGTACTTC.

This CDR3 is CASSHGDGHNQPQHF. The CDR3, as DNA: TGCGCCAGCAGCCACGGCGACGGACACAATCAGCCCCAGCATTTT. This chain joins TRBV5-1 and TRBJ1-5; D perhaps matches TRBD1 (5 bases). V lost 4 bases and J lost 3, with 14 bases in between. CDR3 length: 15 amino acids. The germline CDR1 and CDR2 sequences are SGHRS and YFSETQ. Full variable domain (outside the CDR3, taken from reference TRBV5-1 and TRBJ1-5): KAGVTQTPRYLIKTRGQQVTLSCSPISGHRSVSWYQQTPGQGLQFLFEYFSETQRNKGNFPGRFSGRQFSNSRSEMNVSTLELGDSALYLCASSHGDGHNQPQHFGDGTRLSIL.

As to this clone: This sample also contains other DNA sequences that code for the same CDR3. CDR3 in DNA: TGCGCCAGCAGTCTACTGGGGGGAGACCAGCCCCAGCATTTT. It yields the protein CASSLLGGDQPQHF. This chain uses TRBV5-1 with TRBJ1-5, with D possibly matching TRBD1 (5 bases). The CDR3 totals 14 residues. V lost 5 bases and J lost 7, with 16 bases in between. CDR1 and CDR2 from the germline V gene are SGHRS and YFSETQ.

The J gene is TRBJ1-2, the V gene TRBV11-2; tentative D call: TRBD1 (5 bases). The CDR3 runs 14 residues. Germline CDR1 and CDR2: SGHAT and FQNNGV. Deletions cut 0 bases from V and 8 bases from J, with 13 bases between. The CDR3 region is CASSLDLTQAGYTF. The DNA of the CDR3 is TGTGCCAGCAGCTTAGATTTGACACAGGCGGGCTACACCTTC.